Given below is one T cell receptor beta chain in context. This CDR3 has 16 residues. The V gene end was trimmed by 4 bases and the J gene end by 4 bases; junction bases not matched to a gene: 11. In germline, CDR1 is SGDLS, CDR2 YYNGEE. The data originate from a study of blood T cell repertoires in COVID-19. Background on the study: Some COVID-19 samples were acute and others convalescent; all came from the United States, Italy and Spain. T cells, B-cell-depleted T cells, or PBMCs supplied cDNA or gDNA.

Original processing notes: Researchers report that nucleated cell counts were estimated from reference gene primer amplification. Assay: immunoSEQ multiplex PCR; the TCRdb copy retains only in-frame clones and omits some. Clone size and V and J calls were adopted from that table, with D and trimming inferred from the DNA. In the table there are tens of thousands of clones, about 84% of which are singletons. Material: peripheral blood. The V and J genes are TRBV9 and TRBJ2-5; the match to TRBD2 covers 9 bases. The clonotype comes from a woman aged 70 to 79 with acute or convalescent COVID-19. As DNA, the CDR3 is TGTGCCAGCAGCAATTCGGCGGGAGGGGGAGTAGAGACCCAGTACTTC. It specifies CASSNSAGGGVETQYF.